This T cell receptor (beta chain) was obtained from a study of cytomegalovirus exposure and HLA in healthy donors. CDR1 MNHEY and CDR2 SMNVEV come from the germline V gene (reference sequence). The CDR3 extends over 14 amino acids. Trimming cost V 8 bases and J 0 bases, with 13 bases left between them. The PCR used 60 Vbeta and 13 Jbeta primers. TCRdb's table, derived via immunoSEQ multiplex PCR, lists solely in-frame clones and lacks some. Of under 200,000 clones in the sample, 65% to 70% were seen once. The receptor comes from a woman aged 18-29 years in good health and CMV-seropositive. Specimen: PBMCs. The V call is TRBV27, the J call TRBJ1-1; no definite D call. The CDR3 DNA is TGTGCCAGCTCCTGGAGATACATGAACACTGAAGCTTTCTTT. This sequence encodes CASSWRYMNTEAFF.